The 30 T cell receptor beta chains given below trace back to one sample, sequenced in a study of CD8 T cells in Susac syndrome. An input of about 0.5 to 1 ug of RNA was subjected to reverse transcription using random hexamers. MiXCR, run by TCRdb on the immunoSEQ multiplex PCR reads, gives a single entry per CDR3 protein. The repertoire consists of approximately 170,000 distinct CDR3 sequences, with around 90% occurring once and the leading ten covering roughly 0.08%. Sequencing was done on a sample of CD4+ T cells from PBMCs. Source of these receptors: a human donor in good health.

The chain uses TRBV3-1 and TRBJ2-1, with 7 bases lining up with TRBD2. V lost 2 bases to trimming and J lost 1 base; unmatched junction nucleotides: 2. Germline CDR1 reads LGHDT; CDR2 reads YNNKEL (reference sequence). The CDR3 spans 15 residues. The chain's CDR3 is CASSQTGLSYNEQFF. The CDR3 region has the DNA TGTGCCAGCAGCCAAACGGGACTATCCTACAATGAGCAGTTCTTC.

This clonotype was recorded a few times. The chain couples TRBV23-1 to TRBJ2-2; D could derive from TRBD1 or TRBD2 (6 bases each). TRBV23-1 is labeled an ORF, and its function is uncertain. The CDR3 sequence is 16 residues long. The V end lost 1 base, the J end lost 5 bases, and 14 bases lay between the germline ends. The chain's CDR3 is CASSQCGGQATGELFF. The CDR3, as DNA: TGCGCCAGCAGTCAATGTGGGGGGCAGGCGACCGGGGAGCTGTTTTTT.

The V gene is TRBV7-3, the J gene TRBJ1-1, with 9 bases matching TRBD1. V was clipped by 6 bases and J by 6 bases; unmatched bases: 5. CDR1 is SGHTA, CDR2 FQGTGA, per germline. The CDR3 extends over 13 amino acids. The CDR3 bases are TGTGCCAGCAGTCCGAGACAGGGGGCTGAAGCTTTCTTT. Protein product: CASSPRQGAEAFF.

The CDR3 coding sequence is TGCAGCGTTGTGGGGATTGACAGGGGGGCCTATGGCTACACCTTC. It yields the protein CSVVGIDRGAYGYTF. The J gene is TRBJ1-2, the V gene TRBV29-1, with 9 bases that match TRBD1. Looked up from germline, CDR1 is SQVTM and CDR2 is ANQGSEA. With V trimmed by 4 bases and J by 4 bases, 10 bases remained unmatched. The CDR3 is 15 amino acids.

The chain employs TRBV4-2 and TRBJ2-1, with 7 bases fitting TRBD2. The CDR3 is 13 residues long. Germline V gene data show CDR1 as LGHNA and CDR2 as YNFKEQ. The J segment lost 10 bases and the V segment lost 1 base, leaving 4 bases of the junction unmatched. CDR3 sequence: CASSQAGAGEQFF. The DNA for the CDR3 is TGTGCCAGCAGCCAAGCCGGAGCGGGGGAGCAGTTCTTC.

The chain links TRBV12-3 or TRBV12-4 to TRBJ2-6, with unresolved D. V was pared by 2 bases and J by 0 bases, with 2 bases between. This CDR3 spans 14 amino acids. The CDR3 coding sequence is TGTGCCAGCAGTTTACACTCTGGGGCCAACGTCCTGACTTTC. As protein: CASSLHSGANVLTF.

The gene calls are TRBV21-1 and TRBJ2-5; the table's D gene call, TRBD2, was not cross checked with the DNA. TRBV21-1 is an annotated pseudogene. The length of the CDR3 is 16 residues. The chain's CDR3 is CASSKGATRGGETQYF. In DNA form, the CDR3 reads TGTGCCAGCAGCAAAGGCGCGACTAGAGGTGGAGAGACCCAGTACTTC.

This clonotype was recorded only once. CDR3 nucleotide sequence: TGTGCCAGCAGTGAAGTTACCAATGAGCAGTTCTTC. Translation: CASSEVTNEQFF. This chain joins TRBV2 and TRBJ2-1; unclear D gene. The CDR3 length is 12 residues. The V end lost 1 base, the J end lost 6 bases, and 4 bases lay between the germline ends. CDR1 and CDR2 (germline): SNHLY, FYNNEI.

The J gene is TRBJ2-7, the V gene TRBV6-2 or TRBV6-3; perhaps TRBD1 as D (6 bases). Germline V gives CDR1 MNHEY, CDR2 SVGEGT. V lost 7 bases and J lost 3, with 19 bases in between. The CDR3 contains 15 residues. The DNA for the CDR3 is TGTGCCAGCAACGAACAGGGAAGTCCGTACTACGAGCAGTACTTC. It codes for CASNEQGSPYYEQYF.

The chain is built from TRBV5-1 and TRBJ1-2; 10 nucleotides align to TRBD1. V shed 3 bases and J 6 bases; nucleotides not matched to a gene: 8. This CDR3 is built from 15 residues. The germline gives CDR1 SGHRS, CDR2 YFSETQ. As DNA, the CDR3 is TGCGCCAGCAGCTCACCGGGACAGGGGAAGGATGGCTACACCTTC. Translation gives CASSSPGQGKDGYTF.

The chain employs TRBV20-1 and TRBJ2-1, with D possibly matching TRBD2 (6 bases). The CDR3 has 17 residues. Deletions cut 0 bases from V and 7 bases from J, with 22 bases between. CDR1 is DFQATT, CDR2 SNEGSKA, per germline (reference sequence). CDR3 DNA: TGCAGTGCTAGAGAGGGGAGGAGGGCAGGACAACAGAATGAGCAGTTCTTC. It codes for CSAREGRRAGQQNEQFF.

The chain joins TRBV10-1 to TRBJ2-6; 7 bases line up with TRBD1. Unmatched junction bases numbered 12, after V lost 6 bases and J lost 1 base. In germline, CDR1 is WNHNN, CDR2 SYGVQD (reference sequence). There are 18 residues in the CDR3. The CDR3, as DNA: TGCGCCAGCAGCCCCGGGACAGCGGTATCGTCTGGGGCCAACGTCCTGACTTTC. Translated: CASSPGTAVSSGANVLTF.

A note on this clonotype: At one end, the junction sequence differs from germline, possibly due to a read error. The genes are TRBV13 and TRBJ2-1, with TRBD1 as a possible D gene (6 bases). Germline lookup yields CDR1 PRHDT and CDR2 FYEKMQ (reference sequence). The CDR3 length is 14 residues. Here the CDR3 DNA reads TGTGCCAGCAGCTTAGTAATAGCTCCCAGTGAGGGGGTCTTC. It translates to CASSLVIAPSEGVF.

The chain employs TRBV4-3 and TRBJ2-3; D assignment may be TRBD1 or TRBD2 (5 bases each). Germline-derived CDR1 and CDR2 are LGHNA and YSLEER. V lost 3 bases to trimming and J lost 0 bases, with 13 bases between them. The CDR3 runs 16 residues. The CDR3 bases are TGCGCCAGCAGCCAGCAGGGACCTCCTAGCACAGATACGCAGTATTTT. Translation: CASSQQGPPSTDTQYF.

J is TRBJ2-5 and V is TRBV29-1; D tentatively reads TRBD1 or TRBD2 (5 bases each). V lost 2 bases to trimming and J lost 5 bases, with 9 bases between them. CDR3 length: 12 residues. The germline gives CDR1 SQVTM, CDR2 ANQGSEA. The CDR3 reads CSVEQGEETQYF. CDR3 DNA sequence: TGCAGCGTTGAACAGGGAGAGGAGACCCAGTACTTC. The variable domain in full, completed from reference TRBV29-1 and TRBJ2-5, reads SAVISQKPSRDICQRGTSLTIQCQVDSQVTMMFWYRQQPGQSLTLIATANQGSEATYESGFVIDKFPISRPNLTFSTLTVSNMSPEDSSIYLCSVEQGEETQYFGPGTRLLVL.

The chain joins TRBV9 to TRBJ1-1; D gene uncertain. The CDR3 contains 13 residues. Germline assignment: CDR1 SGDLS and CDR2 YYNGEE. Trimming cost V 9 bases and J 0 bases, with 12 bases left between them. The CDR3 region is CATSGGMNTEAFF. DNA of the CDR3: TGTGCCACCTCCGGCGGCATGAACACTGAAGCTTTCTTT.

The J gene is TRBJ2-6, the V gene TRBV11-2; tentatively, D is TRBD1 (5 bases). The CDR3 totals 17 residues. The germline CDR1 and CDR2 sequences are SGHAT and FQNNGV. V dropped 2 bases and J dropped 0 bases, with 11 bases sitting between them. In DNA form, the CDR3 reads TGTGCCAGCAGCTTATCAGGACATAGCTCTGGGGCCAACGTCCTGACTTTC. It codes for CASSLSGHSSGANVLTF.

CDR3 region: CASRRTGGRFETQYF. The CDR3 DNA sequence: TGTGCCAGCAGACGGACAGGGGGCAGGTTCGAGACCCAGTACTTC. The chain joins TRBV12-3 or TRBV12-4 to TRBJ2-5, with 11 bases identical to TRBD1. Losses at the gene ends were 6 bases for V and 5 bases for J; bases not matched to a gene: 8. The CDR3 sequence is 15 residues long.

The chain has TRBV5-1 and TRBJ2-7; D gene uncertain. V lost 0 bases, J lost 0 bases, and 10 bases lay in between. This CDR3 spans 15 amino acids. Germline values: CDR1 SGHRS, CDR2 YFSETQ. Here the CDR3 reads CASSLDPTSSYEQYF. The CDR3 DNA sequence: TGCGCCAGCAGCTTGGATCCTACGAGCTCCTACGAGCAGTACTTC.

J is TRBJ1-1 and V is TRBV28; no clear D gene. The CDR3 has 12 amino acids. Germline loops: CDR1 MDHEN, CDR2 SYDVKM. Between the trimmed V and J ends, which lost 5 bases and 2 bases, there was a span of 6 bases. This CDR3 is CASSTDNTEAFF. CDR3 DNA: TGTGCCAGCAGTACCGACAACACTGAAGCTTTCTTT.

The rearrangement joins TRBV2 to TRBJ2-3, with D possibly TRBD1 on 5 matching bases. Germline V lookup: CDR1 SNHLY, CDR2 FYNNEI. V lost 6 bases and J 1 base, leaving 8 bases between the germline ends. The CDR3 extends over 13 amino acids. CDR3 coding DNA: TGTGCCAGCAGAAAACAGGGCACAGATACGCAGTATTTT. Translated, it gives CASRKQGTDTQYF.

This chain connects TRBV6-1 to TRBJ2-5; perhaps TRBD2 as D (5 bases). Germline CDR1 reads MNHNS; CDR2 reads SASEGT. This CDR3 comprises 14 residues. The germline V and J ends were trimmed by 8 bases and 4 bases, with 17 bases remaining between them. CDR3: CASGVSGSGETQYF. CDR3 nucleotide sequence: TGTGCCAGCGGGGTCAGTGGGAGCGGAGAGACCCAGTACTTC.

Notes on this clonotype: The junction differs from germline at one of its ends, possibly a read error. The chain carries TRBV10-3 and TRBJ2-3; 11 nucleotides match TRBD2. Germline V gene sequence: CDR1 ENHRY, CDR2 SYGVKD. The CDR3 spans 16 residues. The CDR3 DNA reads as TGTGCCATCGGTGAGGAACTAGCGGGGGCCACAGATACGCAGTATTTT. Residues: CAIGEELAGATDTQYF.

The chain links TRBV20-1 to TRBJ2-1; 10 positions match TRBD2. V shed 1 base, J shed 9 bases, and the junction held 15 bases outside the gene matches. Looked up from germline, CDR1 is DFQATT and CDR2 is SNEGSKA (reference sequence). This CDR3 comprises 17 residues. The CDR3 bases are TGCAGTGCTAGAGGCGGCGGGCTAGCGGGGGCCAGAGGTGAGCAGTTCTTC. It specifies CSARGGGLAGARGEQFF.

The table lists this clonotype with a count of one. V usage is TRBV29-1 and J usage is TRBJ2-7, with TRBD2 as a possible D gene (6 bases). Germline CDR1 SQVTM, CDR2 ANQGSEA. Trimming left V 4 bases short and J 6 bases short, with 10 bases between. The CDR3 totals 11 residues. The CDR3 bases are TGCAGCGTTGGGCAGGGAGGCGAGCAGTACTTC. This encodes CSVGQGGEQYF.

The chain combines TRBV9 with TRBJ2-1; TRBD2 might be the D (5 bases). Trimming removed 3 bases at V and 1 base at J, with 11 bases between. CDR3 length: 15 residues. In germline, CDR1 is SGDLS, CDR2 YYNGEE. For the CDR3, the DNA is TGTGCCAGCAGCGCCCGACTACTTTCCTACAATGAGCAGTTCTTC. As protein: CASSARLLSYNEQFF.

The CDR3 reads CSARDQGLALQETQYF. CDR3 nucleotide sequence: TGCAGTGCTAGAGACCAGGGACTAGCACTCCAAGAGACCCAGTACTTC. The chain recombines TRBV20-1 with TRBJ2-5; the match to TRBD2 covers 9 bases. This CDR3 region has 16 residues. Germline V lookup: CDR1 DFQATT, CDR2 SNEGSKA (reference sequence). V was pared by 0 bases and J by 1 base, with 6 bases of the junction left unmatched.

V and J are TRBV4-1 and TRBJ1-5, with a tentative D call TRBD1 (5 bases). Trimming cost V 4 bases and J 0 bases, with 16 bases left between them. The CDR3 consists of 17 residues. Germline V CDR1 and CDR2: MGHRA, YSYEKL. For the CDR3, the DNA is TGCGCCAGCAGCCCCCTAAGAAGGGGTGATAGCAATCAGCCCCAGCATTTT. It yields the protein CASSPLRRGDSNQPQHF.

This chain connects TRBV12-3 or TRBV12-4 to TRBJ1-1; perhaps TRBD1 as D (5 bases). The germline V and J ends were trimmed by 5 bases and 2 bases, with 12 bases remaining between them. The length of the CDR3 is 14 residues. The CDR3 region is CASSLNRGNTEAFF. DNA of the CDR3: TGTGCCAGCAGTCTGAACCGGGGCAACACTGAAGCTTTCTTT.

This chain connects TRBV7-2 to TRBJ2-5; 7 bases map to TRBD1. CDR1 is SGHTA, CDR2 FQGNSA, per germline. With 3 bases clipped from V and 6 bases from J, the junction kept 7 bases outside the gene matches. The CDR3 totals 14 residues. CDR3 region: CASSFDRARKTQYF. As DNA, the CDR3 is TGTGCCAGCAGCTTTGACAGGGCGCGAAAGACCCAGTACTTC. The full variable domain, with the rest looked up from reference TRBV7-2 and TRBJ2-5, is GAGVSQSPSNKVTEKGKDVELRCDPISGHTALYWYRQSLGQGLEFLIYFQGNSAPDKSGLPSDRFSAERTGGSVSTLTIQRTQQEDSAVYLCASSFDRARKTQYFGPGTRLLVL.